The 20 T cell receptor beta chains below come from one sample, sequenced in a study of T cells in Graves' hyperthyroidism and ophthalmopathy (dated by TCRdb to the late 2010s). The library was built by means of multiplex PCR. TCRdb names Illumina HiSeq 2000 as the instrument used. The TCR beta CDR3 regions were amplified from the RNA transcripts. The TCR CDR3 was subjected to a first round of RT-PCR using the HTBI primer set and the Qiagen OneStep RT-PCR kit. TCRdb passed the public sequencing reads through fastp at Q25 and MiXCR, retaining productive beta sequences. Each entry merges the rows of one CDR3 protein and shows their most common DNA and genes. This sample is represented by about 840,000 distinct CDR3 sequences; roughly 37% of them were singletons. Roughly 8.3% of the sample comes from the top ten. Sequencing used blood. Source of these receptors: a man aged 18 to 29 with Graves' hyperthyroidism.

On this clonotype: No conserved phenylalanine or tryptophan is present at the end of the CDR3, so a read error is the likely explanation. No DNA is shown, since the ends of the CDR3 on it are uncertain; the CDR3 is the one TCRdb lists. V and J are TRBV10-3 and TRBJ1-3. The CDR3 has 9 residues if both end residues are counted. The germline V gene has CDR1 ENHRY and CDR2 SYGVKD. This chain's CDR3 is CAISDGGVT.

In its sample, this clonotype was seen a few times. The chain employs TRBV12-3 or TRBV12-4 and TRBJ1-5, with D hard to call. Trimming took 5 bases from V and 1 from J, leaving 6 bases between them. CDR3 length equals 13 residues. CDR3 in amino acids: CASSRASNQPQHF. The CDR3 DNA is TGTGCCAGCAGTAGGGCAAGCAATCAGCCCCAGCATTTT.

The V and J genes are TRBV27 and TRBJ2-7; D might be TRBD1 (5 bases). The germline V gene has CDR1 MNHEY and CDR2 SMNVEV (reference sequence). This CDR3 spans 16 amino acids. The ends were cut back, 6 bases at V and 3 bases at J, with 21 bases in the middle. This chain's CDR3 is CASSAHSPGFYYEQYF. Written as DNA, the CDR3 is TGTGCCAGCAGCGCCCATTCCCCAGGGTTCTACTACGAGCAGTACTTC.

Details on this clonotype: Possible read error: a much larger clone is one base away. The chain couples TRBV9 to TRBJ1-2, with 9 bases aligning to TRBD1. Germline CDR1 reads SGDLS; CDR2 reads YYNGEE. Trimming removed 5 bases from V and 7 bases from J; junction bases left unmatched: 12. The CDR3 totals 15 residues. In DNA form, the CDR3 reads TGTGCCAGCAGGGGACAGGGTGAGCCAGATTGTGGCTACACCTTC. This encodes CASRGQGEPDCGYTF.

The rearrangement uses TRBV3-1 and TRBJ2-2; TRBD2 matches at 9 bases. This CDR3 spans 15 amino acids. Per germline, CDR1 LGHDT and CDR2 YNNKEL (reference sequence). The V gene end was trimmed by 4 bases and the J gene end by 4 bases; junction bases not matched to a gene: 4. This CDR3 reads CASSPRTSVTGELFF. The DNA for the CDR3 is TGTGCCAGCAGCCCGAGGACTAGCGTCACCGGGGAGCTGTTTTTT. The full variable domain, completed using reference TRBV3-1 and TRBJ2-2, is DTAVSQTPKYLVTQMGNDKSIKCEQNLGHDTMYWYKQDSKKFLKIMFSYNNKELIINETVPNRFSPKSPDKAHLNLHINSLELGDSAVYFCASSPRTSVTGELFFGEGSRLTVL.

Ten or more counts support this clonotype. The chain uses TRBV29-1 and TRBJ1-4; TRBD1 aligns across 9 bases. Germline V lookup: CDR1 SQVTM, CDR2 ANQGSEA. V lost 5 bases, J lost 4 bases, and 5 bases stayed unmatched. The CDR3 runs 14 residues. The CDR3 DNA follows: TGCAGCGTTTGGCGACAGGGGGATAATGAAAAACTGTTTTTT. Protein sequence: CSVWRQGDNEKLFF. The whole variable domain, filled in from reference TRBV29-1 and TRBJ1-4, reads SAVISQKPSRDICQRGTSLTIQCQVDSQVTMMFWYRQQPGQSLTLIATANQGSEATYESGFVIDKFPISRPNLTFSTLTVSNMSPEDSSIYLCSVWRQGDNEKLFFGSGTQLSVL.

This clonotype has a count of ten or more. The chain is built from TRBV13 and TRBJ1-1, with D hard to call. Deletions cut 4 bases from V and 0 bases from J, with 6 bases between. The CDR3 length is 13 residues. CDR1 and CDR2 from the germline V gene are PRHDT and FYEKMQ (reference sequence). CDR3 in amino acids: CASSSYMNTEAFF. The CDR3 region has the DNA TGTGCCAGCAGCTCCTACATGAACACTGAAGCTTTCTTT.

This clonotype was seen at least ten times. The gene calls are TRBV2 and TRBJ1-1, with D uncertain. From germline, CDR1 is SNHLY and CDR2 FYNNEI. With 5 bases removed from V and 1 base from J, the gap between germline ends came to 14 bases. This CDR3 spans 15 amino acids. The CDR3 region has the DNA TGTGCCAGCAGTAGGATAGGACGGAGGAACACTGAAGCTTTCTTT. Its translation is CASSRIGRRNTEAFF.

This rearrangement joins TRBV29-1 to TRBJ2-1; tentative D call: TRBD2 (7 bases). Trimming took 0 bases from V and 6 from J, leaving 21 bases between them. The germline V gene encodes CDR1 SQVTM and CDR2 ANQGSEA. This CDR3 has 17 amino acids. In DNA form, the CDR3 reads TGCAGCGTTGAAGATTGGAGGGGGGGAGCGGGACTCAATGAGCAGTTCTTC. This sequence encodes CSVEDWRGGAGLNEQFF.

The chain joins TRBV7-8 to TRBJ1-1; 10 bases map to TRBD1. Germline V gene sequence: CDR1 SGHVS, CDR2 FQNEAQ. CDR3 length: 14 amino acids. The trim removed 5 bases at V and 7 bases at J, leaving 7 bases unmatched. The CDR3 reads CASSVTGGENEAFF. The CDR3, as DNA: TGTGCCAGCAGCGTGACAGGGGGCGAGAATGAAGCTTTCTTT. Looking up the rest from reference TRBV7-8 and TRBJ1-1 gives the full variable domain: GAGVSQSPRYKVAKRGQDVALRCDPISGHVSLFWYQQALGQGPEFLTYFQNEAQLDKSGLPSDRFFAERPEGSVSTLKIQRTQQEDSAVYLCASSVTGGENEAFFGQGTRLTVV.

This clonotype was observed a few times. Since a much larger clone is just one base distant, this may be a read error. V usage is TRBV29-1 and J usage is TRBJ2-5, with unresolved D. V was clipped by 4 bases and J by 1 base, with 13 bases between them. The CDR3 is made up of 14 amino acids. CDR1 and CDR2 from the germline V gene are SQVTM and ANQGSEA. CDR3 region: CSVADLYSQETQYF. CDR3 bases: TGCAGCGTTGCAGATCTTTACAGCCAAGAGACCCAGTACTTC.

This clonotype was detected once. A read error is possible here, since a much larger clone lies one base away. V gene TRBV7-6 combines with J gene TRBJ1-2; TRBD1 is a possible D gene (6 bases). Germline V lookup: CDR1 SGHVS, CDR2 FNYEAQ. The V end lost 7 bases, the J end lost 8 bases, and 17 bases lay between the germline ends. The CDR3 runs 13 residues. CDR3 nucleotides: TGTGCCAGCAACACCCGGGACAAGGAGGGCTACACCTTC. Translation: CASNTRDKEGYTF.

This clonotype was seen at least ten times. The chain employs TRBV7-9 and TRBJ1-1; 10 bases map to TRBD1. CDR3 length: 15 residues. V shed 3 bases and J 4 bases; nucleotides not matched to a gene: 5. The germline gives CDR1 SEHNR, CDR2 FQNEAQ (reference sequence). Written as DNA, the CDR3 is TGTGCCAGCAGCTTGGACAGGGGGTTTGGCACTGAAGCTTTCTTT. It translates to CASSLDRGFGTEAFF.

This chain links TRBV5-4 with TRBJ1-1; TRBD1 agrees at 8 bases. This CDR3 region has 14 residues. V lost 7 bases to trimming and J lost 6 bases; unmatched junction nucleotides: 11. Looked up from germline, CDR1 is SGHNT and CDR2 is YYREEE (reference sequence). The DNA for the CDR3 is TGTGCCAGCTCTATCGCAGGGGGCATCTCTGAAGCTTTCTTT. Translation gives CASSIAGGISEAFF.

This clonotype was recorded at least ten times. The rearrangement uses TRBV2 and TRBJ1-4; tentatively, D is TRBD1 (6 bases). V lost 8 bases to trimming and J lost 16 bases, with 20 bases between them. Germline CDR1 is SNHLY and CDR2 is FYNNEI. The CDR3 totals 12 residues. DNA for the CDR3: TGTGCCAGCTTTGAGGCAGGACAGCGTCCGTTTTTT. Translation gives CASFEAGQRPFF.

The sample holds many counts of this clonotype. V gene TRBV7-9 combines with J gene TRBJ2-5; TRBD2 is a possible D gene (5 bases). V shed 5 bases and J shed 4 bases, with 8 bases lying between them. The CDR3 is made up of 12 amino acids. Germline CDR1 reads SEHNR; CDR2 reads FQNEAQ (reference sequence). CDR3 protein: CASSNSAETQYF. The DNA of the CDR3 is TGTGCCAGCAGCAATAGCGCAGAGACCCAGTACTTC.

This clonotype was seen repeatedly, ten times or more. The chain recombines TRBV7-8 with TRBJ1-1; D gene uncertain. With 3 bases removed from V and 5 bases from J, the gap between germline ends came to 7 bases. This CDR3 is built from 12 residues. The V gene's germline CDR1 is SGHVS and CDR2 FQNEAQ. The CDR3 bases are TGTGCCAGCAGCTTCCGAACGACTGAAGCTTTCTTT. Translating gives CASSFRTTEAFF.

The chain links TRBV18 to TRBJ2-7; no definite D call. The CDR3 runs to 14 residues. The germline V and J ends were trimmed by 4 bases and 3 bases, with 13 bases remaining between them. CDR1 KGHSH and CDR2 LQKENI come from the germline V gene. CDR3 amino acids: CASSRVGTHYEQYF. The CDR3 DNA is TGTGCCAGCTCACGCGTGGGCACCCACTACGAGCAGTACTTC. Supplemented by reference TRBV18 and TRBJ2-7, the full variable domain reads NAGVMQNPRHLVRRRGQEARLRCSPMKGHSHVYWYRQLPEEGLKFMVYLQKENIIDESGMPKERFSAEFPKEGPSILRIQQVVRGDSAAYFCASSRVGTHYEQYFGPGTRLTVT.

The genes are TRBV29-1 and TRBJ2-5; no reliable D call. V was pared by 6 bases and J by 5 bases, with 13 bases between. Per the germline V gene, CDR1 is SQVTM and CDR2 is ANQGSEA. CDR3 size: 12 residues. CDR3 in amino acids: CSVARPPETQYF. The DNA for the CDR3 is TGCAGCGTGGCTCGACCCCCCGAGACCCAGTACTTC.

A few counts support this clonotype. Here the CDR3 DNA reads TGCAGTGCCACGACACAGAGGGCTCTTTACGAGCAGTTCTTC. Translated, it gives CSATTQRALYEQFF. V is TRBV20-1 and J is TRBJ2-7; a weak D match, TRBD2 (5 bases). Near its end, the DNA agrees better with TRBJ2-1, so the J call may be wrong. The CDR3 runs 14 residues. Looked up from germline, CDR1 is DFQATT and CDR2 is SNEGSKA (reference sequence).